This is a list of T cell receptor beta chains from one sample in a study of T cell changes during pregnancy in multiple sclerosis. Method: immunoSEQ multiplex PCR; TCRdb's copy keeps in-frame clones and lacks some. In the table there are over 100,000 clones, around 90% of which are singletons. The starting material was peripheral blood, obtained in the third trimester of pregnancy. Receptors were obtained from a female donor with multiple sclerosis, enrolled in a pregnancy study. The CDR3 runs from the conserved cysteine through the conserved F or W. The order of the fields is V gene, J gene, CDR3 protein.

v_gene: TRBV9; j_gene: TRBJ2-1; CDR3aa: CASSSPLADYNEQFF
v_gene: TRBV28; j_gene: TRBJ2-7; CDR3aa: CASSFLREGPLYEQYF
v_gene: TRBV5-1; j_gene: TRBJ2-7; CDR3aa: CASSLEPQTLRSYEQYF
v_gene: TRBV27; j_gene: TRBJ1-1; CDR3aa: CASSKGQGERRNTEAFF
v_gene: TRBV7-9; j_gene: TRBJ2-2; CDR3aa: CASSLEGLLIGELFF
v_gene: TRBV7-2; j_gene: TRBJ2-1; CDR3aa: CASSLGAQNEQFF
v_gene: TRBV5-1; j_gene: TRBJ1-1; CDR3aa: CASSLNIDRDDAFF
v_gene: TRBV28; j_gene: TRBJ1-2; CDR3aa: CASSLIGQLTLTVYGYTF
v_gene: TRBV30; j_gene: TRBJ2-3; CDR3aa: CACNPTGADTQYF
v_gene: TRBV6-1; j_gene: TRBJ2-7; CDR3aa: CASSARGQVYEQYF
v_gene: TRBV27; j_gene: TRBJ1-1; CDR3aa: CASSLTGRYTEAFF
v_gene: TRBV14; j_gene: TRBJ2-2; CDR3aa: CASSQARGSVELFF
v_gene: TRBV2; j_gene: TRBJ1-3; CDR3aa: CASSESRSGNTIYF
v_gene: TRBV19; j_gene: -; CDR3aa: CASSSGRGSNQPQYF
v_gene: TRBV27; j_gene: TRBJ1-4; CDR3aa: CASSFRQGKLFF
v_gene: TRBV5-1; j_gene: TRBJ1-1; CDR3aa: CASSPRLGTANTEAFF
v_gene: TRBV7-7; j_gene: TRBJ2-7; CDR3aa: CASSFSALAESYEQYF
v_gene: TRBV6-1; j_gene: TRBJ1-4; CDR3aa: CASREAGVREKLFF
v_gene: TRBV7-9; j_gene: TRBJ1-2; CDR3aa: CAIQGAEDGYTF
v_gene: TRBV21-1; j_gene: TRBJ1-5; CDR3aa: CASSPYEGAEQPQHF
v_gene: TRBV7-2; j_gene: TRBJ2-1; CDR3aa: CASSSTGGRGDNEQFF
v_gene: TRBV7-3; j_gene: TRBJ2-5; CDR3aa: CASSTGRTSGQETQYF
v_gene: TRBV28; j_gene: TRBJ2-3; CDR3aa: CASSLRGISSGRARPDTQYF
v_gene: TRBV2; j_gene: TRBJ1-1; CDR3aa: CASSVVRGSTEAFF
v_gene: TRBV27; j_gene: TRBJ2-7; CDR3aa: CASSFGGSAYEQYF
v_gene: TRBV11-2; j_gene: TRBJ2-7; CDR3aa: CASSFVWGRTYEQYF
v_gene: TRBV5-1; j_gene: TRBJ2-3; CDR3aa: CASSIRQGTDTQYF
v_gene: TRBV7-6; j_gene: TRBJ2-2; CDR3aa: CASSLVFQTGAGELFF
v_gene: TRBV30; j_gene: TRBJ2-1; CDR3aa: CAWSDLRFSYNEQFF
v_gene: TRBV6-1; j_gene: TRBJ1-4; CDR3aa: CASSAGRRDEKLFF
v_gene: TRBV7-2; j_gene: TRBJ2-3; CDR3aa: CASSRGGLAGVFTDTQYF
v_gene: TRBV9; j_gene: TRBJ2-7; CDR3aa: CASSVGLAGAFVQYF
v_gene: TRBV9; j_gene: TRBJ1-1; CDR3aa: CASSVGGGGTEAFF
v_gene: TRBV7-9; j_gene: TRBJ2-6; CDR3aa: CASRARESGANVLTF
v_gene: TRBV9; j_gene: TRBJ2-5; CDR3aa: CASSVGMGQGALETQYF
v_gene: TRBV7-9; j_gene: TRBJ1-5; CDR3aa: CASSLGGYRDGFQPQHF
v_gene: TRBV19; j_gene: TRBJ1-2; CDR3aa: CASKEGARGYTF
v_gene: TRBV28; j_gene: TRBJ1-1; CDR3aa: CASSRHRKDTEAFF
v_gene: TRBV7-8; j_gene: TRBJ2-7; CDR3aa: CASSLGDRGYEQYF
v_gene: TRBV18; j_gene: TRBJ1-5; CDR3aa: CASSPGRGYQPQHF
v_gene: TRBV27; j_gene: TRBJ2-3; CDR3aa: CASSLRASTDTQYF
v_gene: TRBV7-2; j_gene: TRBJ2-1; CDR3aa: CASSLFARSEQFF
v_gene: TRBV5-1; j_gene: TRBJ2-3; CDR3aa: CASSLPSADTQYF
v_gene: TRBV10-3; j_gene: TRBJ1-2; CDR3aa: CAISSRDRGQGYTF
v_gene: TRBV28; j_gene: TRBJ2-7; CDR3aa: CASSLRSREQYF